These T cell receptor beta chains were read from a single sample in a study of technical replicates of blood from a handful of donors. TCRdb's copy holds only in-frame clones and misses some; the assay was immunoSEQ multiplex PCR. The sample consists of over 50,000 clones, almost 97% of them appearing once. Specimen: T cells isolated from PBMCs. Receptors were obtained from a human donor in good health. Each CDR3 is given with its conserved first and last residue. Fields, in order: CDR3 DNA, CDR3 protein, V gene, J gene, clone size, D gene. D genes are given only for firm matches. Expanded clones are given a class, and other clones once, few, many or no size at all.

TGTGCCAGCAGCTTACTTAGCGAGAGCTCCTACGAGCAGTACTTC	CASSLLSESSYEQYF	TRBV7-9	TRBJ2-7	-	-
TGTGCCAGCAGCTTGGGGCAGGCCTACAATGAGCAGTTCTTC	CASSLGQAYNEQFF	TRBV5-6	TRBJ2-1	-	-
TGCGCCAGCAGCTTGGTTTCGGGGCAAGAGACCCAGTACTTC	CASSLVSGQETQYF	TRBV5-1	TRBJ2-5	-	-
TGTGCCAGCAAGAGAACAGTTTACAATGAGCAGTTCTTC	CASKRTVYNEQFF	TRBV2	TRBJ2-1	-	-
TGCGCCAGCAGAAATGCGGGACGTCAGGTCACCAACTATGGCTACACCTTC	CASRNAGRQVTNYGYTF	TRBV4-1	TRBJ1-2	-	-
TGTGCCAGCAGTAGCCCTGGACAGGTCTTCTTC	CASSSPGQVFF	TRBV28	TRBJ2-7	-	TRBD1
TGTGCCAGCAGCGACACAGGGGGCGTCGGTCAGCCCCAGCATTTT	CASSDTGGVGQPQHF	TRBV2	TRBJ1-5	-	TRBD1
TGTGCCAGCAGCTTTGCGACAGTGGGAATCGGGGGCTACACCTTC	CASSFATVGIGGYTF	TRBV5-4	TRBJ1-2	-	-
TGTGCCAGCAGCTCCGGGGGGGGGATCCTGAACACTGAAGCTTTCTTT	CASSSGGGILNTEAFF	TRBV11-2	TRBJ1-1	-	-
TGCGCCAGCAGCGACGGGACAGGGGTAAAAGATACGCAGTATTTT	CASSDGTGVKDTQYF	TRBV5-1	TRBJ2-3	-	TRBD1
TGTGCCAGCAGTTTTTGGCCCGAGCAGTACTTC	CASSFWPEQYF	TRBV28	TRBJ2-7	-	-
TGTGCCAGCAGTGAGGGACAGGCGGGACTAGCGGGGGTCTACGAGCAGTACTTC	CASSEGQAGLAGVYEQYF	TRBV6-1	TRBJ2-7	-	TRBD2
TGTGCCAGCAGGGGCCTTAATGAAAAACTGTTTTTT	CASRGLNEKLFF	TRBV5-5	TRBJ1-4	-	-
TGTGCCAGCAGCCCCAGCGTTGCGGGGGGACCCGAATTGTTCGATGAGCAGTTCTTC	CASSPSVAGGPELFDEQFF	TRBV9	TRBJ2-1	-	TRBD2
TGCGCCAGCAGCCAACACAGCACAACTAATGAAAAACTGTTTTTT	CASSQHSTTNEKLFF	TRBV4-1	TRBJ1-4	-	-
TGTGCCTGGGGGCGGCAGGGTAATGTCTACACCTTC	CAWGRQGNVYTF	TRBV30	TRBJ1-2	-	-
TGTGCCAGCTCACCACCCGGCAGGCAAGAGACCCAGTACTTC	CASSPPGRQETQYF	TRBV18	TRBJ2-5	-	-
TGTGCCAGCAGCTTGGAGGGCAGGGGCAATCAGCCCCAGCATTTT	CASSLEGRGNQPQHF	TRBV7-9	TRBJ1-5	-	-
TGTGCCAGCAGCTTGGAATTGACCTACAGGGAAATGGGTAATGAAAAACTGTTTTTT	CASSLELTYREMGNEKLFF	TRBV11-2	TRBJ1-4	-	-
TGTGCCAGCTCGACTAGCGGGGACGAGCAGTACTTC	CASSTSGDEQYF	TRBV9	TRBJ2-7	-	TRBD2
TGTGCCAGAAGCTTGGGCGGTGGGGGCCAGCACTTC	CARSLGGGGQHF	TRBV5-3	TRBJ2-5	-	-
TGTGCCAGCAGCTTCTCCAGGGGCGCCTACGAGCAGTACTTC	CASSFSRGAYEQYF	TRBV11-2	TRBJ2-7	once	-
TGCGCCAGCAGCATGGCGTTAGGGAGAGCCACTGAAGCTTTCTTT	CASSMALGRATEAFF	TRBV5-1	TRBJ1-1	-	-
TGTGCCAGCAGTAGCGGGACAGGGGGAGACAATGAGCAGTTCTTC	CASSSGTGGDNEQFF	TRBV27	TRBJ2-1	-	TRBD1
TGTGCCAGCAGTTACTCGATAGAGACTGAAGCTTTCTTT	CASSYSIETEAFF	TRBV6-5	TRBJ1-1	-	-
TGTGCCGGTTCCTCGCGGGACAGGGGCTACGAGCAGTACTTC	CAGSSRDRGYEQYF	TRBV6-1	TRBJ2-7	-	TRBD1
TGCGCCAGCAGCCCACCCATACGACAGGGGGCCTTGACCTACAATCAGCCCCAGCATTTT	CASSPPIRQGALTYNQPQHF	TRBV4-1	TRBJ1-5	-	TRBD1
TGTGCCAGCAGTGAAGCAGGGGGCCGTGGCTACACCTTC	CASSEAGGRGYTF	TRBV2	TRBJ1-2	-	TRBD1
TGTGCCAGCAGTGAAGCGAGTGAGGGGGACTACTCCTACGAGCAGTACTTC	CASSEASEGDYSYEQYF	TRBV2	TRBJ2-7	-	-
TGTGCCAGCACGAGACTAGCGGGAGAGTTCGGGGAGCTGTTTTTT	CASTRLAGEFGELFF	TRBV7-2	TRBJ2-2	-	TRBD2
TGTGCCAGCAGCTTGGTTAGACAGGGGGCTGACAATGAGCAGTTCTTC	CASSLVRQGADNEQFF	TRBV11-2	TRBJ2-1	-	TRBD1
TGTGCCAGCAGCTTGCGTGACAGGGGTCAGCCCCAGCATTTT	CASSLRDRGQPQHF	TRBV5-6	TRBJ1-5	-	TRBD1
TGTGCCAGCAGTGACAACAGATCTGGAAACACCATATATTTT	CASSDNRSGNTIYF	TRBV6-1	TRBJ1-3	-	-
TGTGCCAGCAGTGAATCGGGACAGGGGTTTCAGCCCCAGCATTTT	CASSESGQGFQPQHF	TRBV6-1	TRBJ1-5	-	TRBD1
TGCGCCAGCAGCTTGGGATACTATGGCACAGATACGCAGTATTTT	CASSLGYYGTDTQYF	TRBV5-1	TRBJ2-3	-	-
TGCGCCAGCAGTAATAGCGGGAGGATGAACACCGGGGAGCTGTTTTTT	CASSNSGRMNTGELFF	TRBV5-1	TRBJ2-2	-	TRBD2
TGTGCCAGCAGTGAGGGCAGGGGGCGCTCCGGAAACACCATATATTTT	CASSEGRGRSGNTIYF	TRBV2	TRBJ1-3	-	TRBD1
TGTGCCAGCAGCCCAACCACAGGGGGGATAGCCGAGCAGTACTTC	CASSPTTGGIAEQYF	TRBV5-5	TRBJ2-7	few	TRBD1
TGTGCCAGCAACCTTGGACAGGGAAACACCTACGAGCAGTACTTC	CASNLGQGNTYEQYF	TRBV6-1	TRBJ2-7	-	TRBD1
TGTGCCAGCAGTTTATCGGTCAGGTACGAGCAGTACTTC	CASSLSVRYEQYF	TRBV28	TRBJ2-7	-	-
TGTGCCAGCAGCTTAATTGACATGAACACTGAAGCTTTCTTT	CASSLIDMNTEAFF	TRBV5-4	TRBJ1-1	-	-
TGTGCCAGCAGGGGCAGCGGGGGGGTCACAGATACGCAGTATTTT	CASRGSGGVTDTQYF	TRBV11-3	TRBJ2-3	-	TRBD2
TGTGCCAGCAGGGAGACTAGCGGCTCCTACGAGCAGTACTTC	CASRETSGSYEQYF	TRBV2	TRBJ2-7	-	TRBD2
TGTGCCAGCAGTGCGTCGGGACACCACCAGCCCCAGCATTTT	CASSASGHHQPQHF	TRBV6-1	TRBJ1-5	-	-
TGTGCCATCAGAATGGCAGGGGTTACTGAAGCTTTCTTT	CAIRMAGVTEAFF	TRBV2	TRBJ1-1	-	-
TGTGCCAGCAGCCAGTGGCAGGGCGGTAACGAGCAGTACTTC	CASSQWQGGNEQYF	TRBV14	TRBJ2-7	-	-
TGCGCCAGCAGCTTGGCCGCGGATTCACCCCTCCACTTT	CASSLAADSPLHF	TRBV5-1	TRBJ1-6	-	-
TGTGCCAGCATGCTCGGACAGCAAGAGACCCAGTACTTC	CASMLGQQETQYF	TRBV28	TRBJ2-5	-	-
TGTGCCAGCAGCCCACGGGACCAGGGGAATGAGCAGTTCTTC	CASSPRDQGNEQFF	TRBV9	TRBJ2-1	-	-
TGTGCCAGTAGTAGATCGGTACTAGCGGGAGGGCTCTACGAGCAGTACTTC	CASSRSVLAGGLYEQYF	TRBV19	TRBJ2-7	few	TRBD2
TGTGCCAGCAGTGAAGCGAGGCCGGGTCTAGGCTATGGCTACACCTTC	CASSEARPGLGYGYTF	TRBV2	TRBJ1-2	-	-
TGTGCCAGCACCCTGAGTACACAGCGGGGGCCTCCCTCCTACAATGAGCAGTTCTTC	CASTLSTQRGPPSYNEQFF	TRBV7-2	TRBJ2-1	-	TRBD2
TGTGCCAGCAGCTACTTGGGCAAAAATGAAAAACTGTTTTTT	CASSYLGKNEKLFF	TRBV7-9	TRBJ1-4	-	-
TGTGCCAGCAGACCTTCAGGGAGGATATACGAGCAGTACTTC	CASRPSGRIYEQYF	TRBV11-2	TRBJ2-7	-	-